The next 18 T cell receptor beta chains were all read from a single sample in a study of T-cell reconstitution after alpha-beta-depleted transplantation in children. The library targeted TCRbeta and was prepared with unique molecular identifiers. TCRdb re-analysed the PCR reads in MiXCR, keeping a single row per CDR3 protein. Among a few hundred thousand distinct CDR3 sequences listed, about 6.6% were seen once. Sequenced material: PBMCs, taken before TCRalphabeta/CD19-depleted stem cell transplant. The origin of the receptors is a boy between 2 and 10 years old with acute lymphoblastic leukemia, due to receive a stem cell transplant.

V and J are TRBV29-1 and TRBJ2-1; 14 nucleotides align to TRBD2. The germline V gene encodes CDR1 SQVTM and CDR2 ANQGSEA. The CDR3 has 14 residues. The V segment lost 7 bases and the J segment 9 bases; nucleotides outside the gene matches: 8. DNA of the CDR3: TGCAGCGCCCGACTAGCGGGGGGGCCTCGTGAGCAGTTCTTC. This encodes CSARLAGGPREQFF.

This clonotype was found many times. The chain couples TRBV20-1 to TRBJ2-1; maybe TRBD2 (5 bases). The CDR3 contains 13 residues. V was trimmed by 3 bases and J by 9 bases, leaving 15 bases between them. Germline CDR1 DFQATT, CDR2 SNEGSKA (reference sequence). The CDR3 coding sequence is TGCAGTGCTAGTTCAAAACTAGGTGGTGAGCAGTTCTTC. Amino acids: CSASSKLGGEQFF.

This clonotype came up a few times. V and J are TRBV7-2 and TRBJ1-1; TRBD1 aligns across 9 bases. Germline values: CDR1 SGHTA, CDR2 FQGNSA. CDR3 length: 13 amino acids. Unmatched junction bases numbered 1, after V lost 4 bases and J lost 4 bases. The CDR3 reads CASSYRGRTEAFF. In nucleotides, the CDR3 is TGTGCCAGCAGCTACAGGGGGCGCACTGAAGCTTTCTTT.

This clonotype was observed many times. The CDR3: CSAEDRARTYEQYF. The DNA for the CDR3 is TGCAGTGCTGAAGACAGGGCTAGGACCTACGAGCAGTACTTC. The chain links TRBV20-1 to TRBJ2-7; TRBD1 matches 7 bases. V shed 5 bases and J 2 bases; nucleotides not matched to a gene: 9. The CDR3 loop spans 14 amino acids. From germline, CDR1 is DFQATT and CDR2 SNEGSKA (reference sequence).

This clonotype was counted a few times. V is TRBV20-1 and J is TRBJ2-5; 7 nucleotides align to TRBD1. The V gene's germline CDR1 is DFQATT and CDR2 SNEGSKA (reference sequence). The CDR3 has 14 residues. J lost 2 bases, V lost 3 bases, and 6 bases had no gene match. CDR3: CSARSGTAQETQYF. The CDR3 DNA sequence: TGCAGTGCTAGGTCCGGGACAGCACAAGAGACCCAGTACTTC.

This clonotype was seen at least ten times. The chain employs TRBV20-1 and TRBJ2-1; the D gene is possibly TRBD1 (6 bases). The CDR3 runs 15 residues. Germline CDR1 is DFQATT and CDR2 is SNEGSKA (reference sequence). Trimming pared 6 bases from V and 0 bases from J, leaving 15 bases between. The CDR3 region is CSALTGRSSYNEQFF. In DNA form, the CDR3 reads TGCAGTGCCCTGACAGGTCGTTCCTCCTACAATGAGCAGTTCTTC.

This clonotype was seen only a few times. The rearrangement uses TRBV27 and TRBJ1-5, with D possibly matching TRBD1 (5 bases). CDR3 length: 14 amino acids. Germline lookup yields CDR1 MNHEY and CDR2 SMNVEV (reference sequence). The V gene lost 5 bases and the J gene lost 9 bases, with 17 bases spanning the gap. The CDR3 nucleotides are TGTGCCAGCAGTCCCGTTGGGGGTTGGGCGCCCCAGCATTTT. Its protein product is CASSPVGGWAPQHF.

This chain uses TRBV18 with TRBJ2-1; 13 nucleotides match TRBD2. Germline V lookup: CDR1 KGHSH, CDR2 LQKENI. V dropped 8 bases and J dropped 2; count of bases not matched to a gene: 6. The CDR3 runs 16 residues. The CDR3 is CASLTGLAGPYNEQFF. The CDR3 region has the DNA TGTGCCAGCCTGACGGGACTAGCGGGACCCTACAATGAGCAGTTCTTC.

V usage is TRBV7-6 and J usage is TRBJ2-2, with 14 bases matching TRBD2. Germline V gene data show CDR1 as SGHVS and CDR2 as FNYEAQ. V shed 2 bases, J shed 6 bases, and the junction held 8 bases outside the gene matches. This CDR3 comprises 18 residues. The CDR3 loop is CASSLFRAGLAGAGELFF. CDR3 sequence (DNA): TGTGCCAGCAGCTTATTTAGAGCGGGACTAGCGGGAGCCGGGGAGCTGTTTTTT.

This clonotype came up many times. DNA for the CDR3: TGCAGCGTTGCAACCGGGACAGCGTTTTACAATGAGCAGTTCTTC. Residues: CSVATGTAFYNEQFF. The rearrangement uses TRBV29-1 and TRBJ2-1; 7 bases map to TRBD1. CDR1 is SQVTM, CDR2 ANQGSEA, per germline. V lost 4 bases, J lost 4 bases, and 10 bases stayed unmatched. The length of the CDR3 is 15 residues.

The sample holds many counts of this clonotype. The chain links TRBV2 to TRBJ2-2; D is uncertain. The V end lost 6 bases, the J end lost 3 bases, and 2 bases lay between the germline ends. CDR1 is SNHLY and CDR2 is FYNNEI in the germline V gene. The CDR3 contains 11 residues. The chain's CDR3 is CASRYTGELFF. The DNA for the CDR3 is TGTGCCAGCAGATACACCGGGGAGCTGTTTTTT.

This clonotype was recorded at least ten times. This sequence joins TRBV20-1 and TRBJ2-5, with 10 bases lining up with TRBD2. Germline V lookup: CDR1 DFQATT, CDR2 SNEGSKA (reference sequence). The trim removed 3 bases at V and 0 bases at J, leaving 7 bases unmatched. The CDR3 is 16 residues long. The CDR3 nucleotides read TGCAGTGCTAGCAAATGGACTAGCGGAGACCAAGAGACCCAGTACTTC. It yields the protein CSASKWTSGDQETQYF.

The chain uses TRBV28 and TRBJ1-2; no clear D. The CDR3 is 11 residues long. V dropped 3 bases and J dropped 7 bases, with 6 bases sitting between them. From germline, CDR1 is MDHEN and CDR2 SYDVKM. In DNA, the CDR3 is TGTGCCAGCAGTTTTACAGCTGGCTACACCTTC. Its protein product is CASSFTAGYTF.

This clonotype was seen many times. The rearrangement joins TRBV20-1 to TRBJ2-7; D is ambiguous. Germline assignment: CDR1 DFQATT and CDR2 SNEGSKA (reference sequence). The CDR3 loop spans 13 amino acids. V shed 3 bases and J shed 1 base, with 10 bases lying between them. CDR3: CSASSKDSYEQYF. In nucleotides, the CDR3 is TGCAGTGCTAGTAGCAAGGATTCCTACGAGCAGTACTTC.

This clonotype was counted at least ten times. The chain carries TRBV18 and TRBJ2-1; TRBD2 matches at 9 bases. V shed 4 bases, J shed 6 bases, and the junction held 4 bases outside the gene matches. Germline V CDR1 and CDR2: KGHSH, LQKENI. The CDR3 loop spans 14 amino acids. This CDR3 reads CASSRGSGSNEQFF. The CDR3 region has the DNA TGTGCCAGCTCACGGGGTAGCGGGAGCAATGAGCAGTTCTTC.

This clonotype was seen many times. V and J are TRBV28 and TRBJ2-5, with a tentative D call TRBD2 (7 bases). V was cut by 4 bases and J by 3 bases, with 15 bases left in between. The germline V gene has CDR1 MDHEN and CDR2 SYDVKM. The CDR3 is 15 amino acids. CDR3 region: CASSWTQGGEETQYF. CDR3 nucleotides: TGTGCCAGCAGTTGGACTCAAGGGGGGGAAGAGACCCAGTACTTC.

At least ten counts were recorded for this clonotype. The V call is TRBV7-2, the J call TRBJ2-7; a weak D match, TRBD1 (7 bases). V lost 5 bases, J lost 2 bases, and 13 bases lay in between. CDR1 and CDR2 (germline): SGHTA, FQGNSA. The CDR3 totals 14 residues. The CDR3 spells CASSPRGAPYEQYF. The CDR3 region has the DNA TGTGCCAGCAGCCCCAGGGGGGCCCCCTACGAGCAGTACTTC.

This clonotype came up a few times. The chain couples TRBV15 to TRBJ2-1, with D hard to call. V lost 0 bases and J 7 bases, leaving 10 bases between the germline ends. The CDR3 totals 14 residues. Germline V lookup: CDR1 LNHNV, CDR2 YYDKDF (reference sequence). DNA of the CDR3: TGTGCCACCAGCAGAGACCTCTCTAGGAATGAGCAGTTCTTC. Amino acids: CATSRDLSRNEQFF.